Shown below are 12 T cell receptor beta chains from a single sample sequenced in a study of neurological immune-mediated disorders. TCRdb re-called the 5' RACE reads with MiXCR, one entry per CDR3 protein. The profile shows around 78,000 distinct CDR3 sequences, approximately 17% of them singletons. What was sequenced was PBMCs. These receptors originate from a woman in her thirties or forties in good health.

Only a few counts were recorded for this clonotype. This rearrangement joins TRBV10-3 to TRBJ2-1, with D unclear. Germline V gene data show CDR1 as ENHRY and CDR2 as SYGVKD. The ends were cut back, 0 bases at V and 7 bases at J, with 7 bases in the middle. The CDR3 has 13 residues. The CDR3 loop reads CAISESITNEQFF. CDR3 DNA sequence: TGTGCCATCAGTGAGTCGATTACGAATGAGCAGTTCTTC.

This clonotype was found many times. CDR3 coding DNA: TGCGCCAGCAGCTGGGTTACCGGGGAGCTGTTTTTT. This sequence encodes CASSWVTGELFF. The chain is built from TRBV5-1 and TRBJ2-2, with D uncertain. CDR3 length: 12 residues. Germline values: CDR1 SGHRS, CDR2 YFSETQ. The germline V and J ends were trimmed by 3 bases and 5 bases, with 5 bases remaining between them.

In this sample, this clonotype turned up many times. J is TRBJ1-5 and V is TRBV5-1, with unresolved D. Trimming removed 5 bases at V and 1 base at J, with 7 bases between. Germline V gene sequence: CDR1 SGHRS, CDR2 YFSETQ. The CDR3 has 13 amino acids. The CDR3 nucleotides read TGCGCCAGCAGGGAGGGAAGCAATCAGCCCCAGCATTTT. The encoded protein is CASREGSNQPQHF.

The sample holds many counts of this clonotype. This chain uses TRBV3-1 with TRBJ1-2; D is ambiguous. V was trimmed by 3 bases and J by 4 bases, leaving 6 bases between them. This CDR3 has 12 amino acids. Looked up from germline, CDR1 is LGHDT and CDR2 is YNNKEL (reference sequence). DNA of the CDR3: TGTGCCAGCAGCCAGAGGTTCTATGGCTACACCTTC. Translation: CASSQRFYGYTF.

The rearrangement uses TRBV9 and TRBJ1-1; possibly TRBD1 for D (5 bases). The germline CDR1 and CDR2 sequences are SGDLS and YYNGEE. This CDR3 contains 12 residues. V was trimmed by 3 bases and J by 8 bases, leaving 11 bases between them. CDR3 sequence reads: CASSGGQGEAFF. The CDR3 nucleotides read TGTGCCAGCAGCGGTGGGCAGGGAGAAGCTTTCTTT.

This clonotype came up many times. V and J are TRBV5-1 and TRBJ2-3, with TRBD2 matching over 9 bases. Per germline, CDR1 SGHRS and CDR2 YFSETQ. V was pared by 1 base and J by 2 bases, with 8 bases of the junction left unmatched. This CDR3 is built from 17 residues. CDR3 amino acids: CASSLSPSGANTDTQYF. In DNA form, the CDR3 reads TGCGCCAGCAGCTTGAGTCCTAGCGGGGCGAACACAGATACGCAGTATTTT.

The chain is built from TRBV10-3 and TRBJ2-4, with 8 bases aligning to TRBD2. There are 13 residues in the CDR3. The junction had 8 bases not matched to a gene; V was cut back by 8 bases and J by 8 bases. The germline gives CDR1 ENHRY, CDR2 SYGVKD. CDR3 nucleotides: TGTGCCATCGGTATAGCGGGGCGGGACATTCAGTACTTC. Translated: CAIGIAGRDIQYF.

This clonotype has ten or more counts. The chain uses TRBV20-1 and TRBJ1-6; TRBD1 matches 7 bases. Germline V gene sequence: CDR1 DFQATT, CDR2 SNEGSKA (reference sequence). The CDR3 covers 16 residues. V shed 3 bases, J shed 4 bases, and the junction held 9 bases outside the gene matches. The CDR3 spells CSASSADRLYNSPLHF. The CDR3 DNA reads TGCAGTGCTAGTTCCGCGGACAGGCTTTATAATTCACCCCTCCACTTT.

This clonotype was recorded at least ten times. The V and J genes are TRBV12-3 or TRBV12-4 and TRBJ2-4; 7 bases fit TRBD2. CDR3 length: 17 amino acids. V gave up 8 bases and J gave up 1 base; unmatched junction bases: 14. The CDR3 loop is CASLGRGRAGAKNIQYF. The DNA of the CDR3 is TGTGCCAGCCTTGGCAGAGGGAGGGCGGGGGCCAAAAACATTCAGTACTTC.

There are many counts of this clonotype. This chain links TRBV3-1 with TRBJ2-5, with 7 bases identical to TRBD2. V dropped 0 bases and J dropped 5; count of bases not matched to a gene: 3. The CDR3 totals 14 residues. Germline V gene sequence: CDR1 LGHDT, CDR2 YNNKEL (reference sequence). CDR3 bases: TGTGCCAGCAGCCAAGATCTTAGCGGGGAGACCCAGTACTTC. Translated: CASSQDLSGETQYF.

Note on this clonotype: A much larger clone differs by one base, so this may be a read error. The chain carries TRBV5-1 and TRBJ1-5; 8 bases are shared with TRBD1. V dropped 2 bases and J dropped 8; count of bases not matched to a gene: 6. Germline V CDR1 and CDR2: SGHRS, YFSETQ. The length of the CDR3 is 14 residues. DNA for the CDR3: TGCGCCAGCAGCTTTGGACAGGGTGGTGAGCCCCAGCATTTT. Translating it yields CASSFGQGGEPQHF.

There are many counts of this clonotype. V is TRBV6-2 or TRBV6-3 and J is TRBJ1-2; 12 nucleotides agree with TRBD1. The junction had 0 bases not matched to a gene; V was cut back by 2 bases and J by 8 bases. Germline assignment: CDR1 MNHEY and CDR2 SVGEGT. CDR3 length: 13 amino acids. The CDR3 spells CASSYGTGGGYTF. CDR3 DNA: TGTGCCAGCAGTTACGGGACAGGGGGCGGCTACACCTTC.